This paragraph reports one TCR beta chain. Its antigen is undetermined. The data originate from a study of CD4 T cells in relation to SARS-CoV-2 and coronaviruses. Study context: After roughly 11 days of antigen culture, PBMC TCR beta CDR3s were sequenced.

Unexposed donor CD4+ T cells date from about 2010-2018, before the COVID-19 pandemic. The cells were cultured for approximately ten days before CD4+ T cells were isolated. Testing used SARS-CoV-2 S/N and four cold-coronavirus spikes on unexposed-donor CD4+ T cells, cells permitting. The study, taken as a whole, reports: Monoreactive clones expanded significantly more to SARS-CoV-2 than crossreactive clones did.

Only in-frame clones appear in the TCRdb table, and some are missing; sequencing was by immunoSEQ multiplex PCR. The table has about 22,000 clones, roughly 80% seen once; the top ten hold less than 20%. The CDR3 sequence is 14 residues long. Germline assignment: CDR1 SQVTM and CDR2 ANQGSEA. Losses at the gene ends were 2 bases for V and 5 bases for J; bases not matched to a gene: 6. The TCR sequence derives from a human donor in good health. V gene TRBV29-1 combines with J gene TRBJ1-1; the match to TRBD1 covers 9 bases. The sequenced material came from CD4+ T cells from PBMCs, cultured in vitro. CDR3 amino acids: CSVEPTGGNTEAFF. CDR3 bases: TGCAGCGTTGAACCGACAGGGGGGAATACTGAAGCTTTCTTT.